The clone carrying this T cell receptor beta chain was seen only a few times. Next came a second PCR, run for roughly 6 to 11 cycles, which used a sample-barcoded 5' primer along with a J-beta primer mix. TCRdb independently ran MiXCR on the 5' RACE reads; one entry per CDR3 protein. The table has approximately 900,000 distinct CDR3 sequences, about 44% seen once. The CDR3 has 15 amino acids. The germline V gene encodes CDR1 MGHDK and CDR2 SYGVNS. Trimming took 2 bases from V and 2 from J, leaving 11 bases between them. This sample is part of a study of blood T cells in healthy people across ages. Peripheral blood from each donor was collected in a volume of approximately 9.5 milliliters.

This chain uses TRBV25-1 with TRBJ2-3, with a possible D match to TRBD2 (6 bases). This TCR was sampled from a man in his thirties or forties in good health. Sequencing used blood. The CDR3 region is CASSEGGFHTDTQYF. DNA of the CDR3: TGTGCCAGCAGTGAAGGGGGGTTTCACACAGATACGCAGTATTTT.